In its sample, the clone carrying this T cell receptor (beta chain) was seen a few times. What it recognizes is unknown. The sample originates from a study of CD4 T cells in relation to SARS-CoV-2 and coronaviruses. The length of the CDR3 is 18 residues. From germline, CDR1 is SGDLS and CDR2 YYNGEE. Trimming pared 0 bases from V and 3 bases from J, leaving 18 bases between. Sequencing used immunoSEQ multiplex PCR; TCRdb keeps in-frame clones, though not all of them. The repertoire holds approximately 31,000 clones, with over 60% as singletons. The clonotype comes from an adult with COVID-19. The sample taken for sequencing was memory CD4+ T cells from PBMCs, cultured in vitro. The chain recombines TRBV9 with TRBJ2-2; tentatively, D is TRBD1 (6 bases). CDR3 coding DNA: TGTGCCAGCAGCGTAGCAGGGGCGTGGGGGAGAGACACCGGGGAGCTGTTTTTT. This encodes CASSVAGAWGRDTGELFF.